This T cell receptor (beta chain) comes out of a study of T cell responses to AZD1222 COVID-19 vaccine. Study conclusions and caveats: Sampled repertoires all dated from after the peak T cell response. Only a handful of individuals given AZD1222 were seropositive at baseline.

The repertoire was sequenced with immunoSEQ multiplex PCR; TCRdb's copy has only in-frame clones and lacks some. This table has some 160,000 clones, roughly 88% appearing once. Germline CDR1 is SGHRS and CDR2 is YFSETQ. The CDR3 is 19 amino acids. The V and J ends lost 0 bases and 1 base, in that order; junction bases with no gene match: 9. As for this clone: Its antigen is currently unknown.

The TCR comes from an adult who received the AZD1222 COVID-19 vaccine. The gene calls are TRBV5-1 and TRBJ2-1; 11 bases map to TRBD2. The specimen was peripheral blood, collected 28 days after the second AZD1222 dose. The CDR3 DNA reads TGCGCCAGCAGCTTGGCAGGATTACTAGCGGGAGATTCCTACAATGAGCAGTTCTTC. It is translated as CASSLAGLLAGDSYNEQFF.